The next 16 T cell receptor beta chains were all read from a single sample in a study of early T cells in non-severe SARS-CoV-2 infection. TCRdb itself ran the 5' RACE reads through MiXCR, one entry per CDR3 protein. In the table there are just over 95,000 distinct CDR3 sequences, about 10% of which are singletons. The input for sequencing was whole blood, taken at baseline. The receptors were sampled from an adult who was a healthcare worker with PCR-confirmed SARS-CoV-2 infection or an uninfected control (not recorded which).

Written as DNA, the CDR3 is TGTGCCAGCAGTCCCTTGTACAACTCTGGAAACACCATATATTTT. It is translated as CASSPLYNSGNTIYF. V and J are TRBV27 and TRBJ1-3; D is uncertain. Germline V CDR1 and CDR2: MNHEY, SMNVEV (reference sequence). Trimming pared 5 bases from V and 0 bases from J, leaving 11 bases between. There are 15 residues in the CDR3.

This clonotype turned up a few times. This rearrangement joins TRBV5-1 to TRBJ2-3; 8 bases are a match to TRBD2. V shed 3 bases, J shed 0 bases, and the junction held 3 bases outside the gene matches. Germline-derived CDR1 and CDR2 are SGHRS and YFSETQ. This CDR3 spans 15 amino acids. The CDR3 spells CASSSLAASTDTQYF. The CDR3, as DNA: TGCGCCAGCAGCTCACTAGCGGCTAGCACAGATACGCAGTATTTT. The complete variable domain, with remaining parts taken from reference TRBV5-1 and TRBJ2-3, reads KAGVTQTPRYLIKTRGQQVTLSCSPISGHRSVSWYQQTPGQGLQFLFEYFSETQRNKGNFPGRFSGRQFSNSRSEMNVSTLELGDSALYLCASSSLAASTDTQYFGPGTRLTVL.

This clonotype was counted only a few times. The chain employs TRBV28 and TRBJ2-7; 9 nucleotides agree with TRBD1. The V segment lost 4 bases and the J segment 1 base; nucleotides outside the gene matches: 11. Germline V gene data show CDR1 as MDHEN and CDR2 as SYDVKM. CDR3 length: 17 residues. The CDR3 loop is CASSYPFIGTGSYEQYF. DNA for the CDR3: TGTGCCAGCAGTTATCCGTTCATTGGGACAGGGTCCTACGAGCAGTACTTC.

This clonotype came up many times. The gene calls are TRBV4-3 and TRBJ2-3; 16 nucleotides line up with TRBD2. Germline V lookup: CDR1 LGHNA, CDR2 YSLEER. The J segment lost 4 bases and the V segment lost 0 bases, leaving 7 bases of the junction unmatched. The CDR3 consists of 19 residues. CDR3 in DNA: TGCGCCAGCAGCCAAGATGCCGGGACTAGCGGGAGGGAATCAGATACGCAGTATTTT. Residues: CASSQDAGTSGRESDTQYF.

This clonotype was seen a few times. The CDR3 bases are TGTGCCAGCAGAGGACAGTCTTATAGCAATCAGCCCCAGCATTTT. Amino acid sequence: CASRGQSYSNQPQHF. This chain connects TRBV2 to TRBJ1-5; the D gene is possibly TRBD1 (6 bases). This CDR3 spans 15 amino acids. CDR1 is SNHLY and CDR2 is FYNNEI in the germline V gene. Trimming shortened V by 6 bases and J by 0 bases, and 12 bases separated the two germline ends.

In this sample, this clonotype turned up a few times. The chain couples TRBV12-3 or TRBV12-4 to TRBJ2-1, with 9 bases aligning to TRBD2. There are 16 residues in the CDR3. The V segment lost 5 bases and the J segment 4 bases; nucleotides outside the gene matches: 9. The CDR3 DNA is TGTGCCAGCAGTCCCAGTCCAGCGGGGGGATACAATGAGCAGTTCTTC. Translation gives CASSPSPAGGYNEQFF.

Regarding this clonotype: A much larger clone lies a single base off, so this may be a read error. This chain links TRBV12-3 or TRBV12-4 with TRBJ2-7; 9 nucleotides line up with TRBD2. Trimming removed 2 bases from V and 6 bases from J; junction bases left unmatched: 5. The CDR3 covers 14 residues. The CDR3 DNA follows: TGTGCCAGCAGTTTAACTGGCGGGAGGGCCGAGCAGTACTTC. This encodes CASSLTGGRAEQYF.

There are a few counts of this clonotype. The chain uses TRBV20-1 and TRBJ1-6, with 7 nucleotides matching TRBD1. Germline CDR1 DFQATT, CDR2 SNEGSKA (reference sequence). Trimming took 7 bases from V and 10 from J; bases not matched to a gene: 10. CDR3 length equals 13 residues. The CDR3 here is CSGRTGDGSPLHF. Written as DNA, the CDR3 is TGCAGTGGCAGAACAGGGGACGGCTCACCCCTCCACTTT.

This clonotype was recorded many times. This sequence joins TRBV10-2 and TRBJ2-1; no clear D. V lost 0 bases and J lost 10, with 4 bases in between. This CDR3 comprises 11 residues. Germline values: CDR1 WSHSY, CDR2 SAAADI. The CDR3 bases are TGCGCCAGCAGTGAGTCGTGGGAGCAGTTCTTC. It encodes CASSESWEQFF.

This clonotype was recorded many times. V is TRBV27 and J is TRBJ2-3; D is unresolved. The CDR3 is 17 residues long. V was shortened by 4 bases and J by 1 base, with 18 bases between the two germline ends. CDR1 MNHEY and CDR2 SMNVEV come from the germline V gene (reference sequence). The CDR3 is CASSSPKVGGGTDTQYF. CDR3 nucleotides: TGTGCCAGCAGTTCCCCAAAAGTCGGCGGTGGCACAGATACGCAGTATTTT.

The chain joins TRBV20-1 to TRBJ1-5; D gene ambiguous. The germline V gene has CDR1 DFQATT and CDR2 SNEGSKA (reference sequence). This CDR3 comprises 15 residues. V lost 4 bases to trimming and J lost 0 bases, with 13 bases between them. The CDR3 region is CSATRQPYSNQPQHF. The CDR3 DNA sequence: TGCAGTGCTACCAGACAACCGTATAGCAATCAGCCCCAGCATTTT.

This clonotype was seen repeatedly, ten times or more. The V and J genes are TRBV20-1 and TRBJ2-7, with 12 bases lining up with TRBD2. The CDR3 has 14 residues. V dropped 6 bases and J dropped 5; count of bases not matched to a gene: 8. Germline CDR1 and CDR2: DFQATT and SNEGSKA (reference sequence). CDR3 amino acids: CSAASGRAQNEQYF. Here the CDR3 DNA reads TGCAGTGCCGCTAGCGGGAGGGCCCAGAACGAGCAGTACTTC.

This clonotype was counted only a few times. The genes are TRBV11-3 and TRBJ1-5; no clear D. The CDR3 extends over 18 amino acids. With 0 bases removed from V and 2 bases from J, the gap between germline ends came to 17 bases. Germline loops: CDR1 SGHNT, CDR2 YENEEA. The CDR3 nucleotides read TGTGCCAGCAGCTTAGAAGACACTGGACGGGTGCGCAATCAGCCCCAGCATTTT. Its protein product is CASSLEDTGRVRNQPQHF. Using reference TRBV11-3 and TRBJ1-5 for the parts outside the CDR3, the full variable domain is EAGVVQSPRYKIIEKKQPVAFWCNPISGHNTLYWYLQNLGQGPELLIRYENEEAVDDSQLPKDRFSAERLKGVDSTLKIQPAELGDSAVYLCASSLEDTGRVRNQPQHFGDGTRLSIL.

This clonotype was picked up a small number of times. The DNA of the CDR3 is TGCAGTGCTAGGATGACCCGGGACAAGCCCGGGGATACGCAGTATTTT. Translating it yields CSARMTRDKPGDTQYF. This rearrangement joins TRBV20-1 to TRBJ2-3; D perhaps matches TRBD1 (6 bases). The CDR3 is made up of 16 amino acids. Germline CDR1 is DFQATT and CDR2 is SNEGSKA (reference sequence). Trimming removed 3 bases at V and 6 bases at J, with 22 bases between.

The genes are TRBV14 and TRBJ1-3, with a possible D match to TRBD1 (6 bases). Trimming took off 2 bases at V and 4 bases at J, with 9 bases between the two ends. The CDR3 has 14 residues. Germline CDR1 is SGHDN and CDR2 is FVKESK. This chain's CDR3 is CASSQSTGGNTIYF. In nucleotides, the CDR3 is TGTGCCAGCAGCCAATCGACAGGAGGAAACACCATATATTTT.

This clonotype was picked up a small number of times. The chain uses TRBV19 and TRBJ2-7; 10 bases line up with TRBD2. The V and J ends lost 5 bases and 6 bases, in that order; junction bases with no gene match: 16. The CDR3 spans 17 residues. Germline V gene lookup returns CDR1 LNHDA and CDR2 SQIVND (reference sequence). CDR3 in amino acids: CASSPPGASGSLGEQYF. The CDR3 DNA follows: TGTGCCAGTAGTCCCCCCGGGGCTAGCGGGAGCCTTGGCGAGCAGTACTTC.